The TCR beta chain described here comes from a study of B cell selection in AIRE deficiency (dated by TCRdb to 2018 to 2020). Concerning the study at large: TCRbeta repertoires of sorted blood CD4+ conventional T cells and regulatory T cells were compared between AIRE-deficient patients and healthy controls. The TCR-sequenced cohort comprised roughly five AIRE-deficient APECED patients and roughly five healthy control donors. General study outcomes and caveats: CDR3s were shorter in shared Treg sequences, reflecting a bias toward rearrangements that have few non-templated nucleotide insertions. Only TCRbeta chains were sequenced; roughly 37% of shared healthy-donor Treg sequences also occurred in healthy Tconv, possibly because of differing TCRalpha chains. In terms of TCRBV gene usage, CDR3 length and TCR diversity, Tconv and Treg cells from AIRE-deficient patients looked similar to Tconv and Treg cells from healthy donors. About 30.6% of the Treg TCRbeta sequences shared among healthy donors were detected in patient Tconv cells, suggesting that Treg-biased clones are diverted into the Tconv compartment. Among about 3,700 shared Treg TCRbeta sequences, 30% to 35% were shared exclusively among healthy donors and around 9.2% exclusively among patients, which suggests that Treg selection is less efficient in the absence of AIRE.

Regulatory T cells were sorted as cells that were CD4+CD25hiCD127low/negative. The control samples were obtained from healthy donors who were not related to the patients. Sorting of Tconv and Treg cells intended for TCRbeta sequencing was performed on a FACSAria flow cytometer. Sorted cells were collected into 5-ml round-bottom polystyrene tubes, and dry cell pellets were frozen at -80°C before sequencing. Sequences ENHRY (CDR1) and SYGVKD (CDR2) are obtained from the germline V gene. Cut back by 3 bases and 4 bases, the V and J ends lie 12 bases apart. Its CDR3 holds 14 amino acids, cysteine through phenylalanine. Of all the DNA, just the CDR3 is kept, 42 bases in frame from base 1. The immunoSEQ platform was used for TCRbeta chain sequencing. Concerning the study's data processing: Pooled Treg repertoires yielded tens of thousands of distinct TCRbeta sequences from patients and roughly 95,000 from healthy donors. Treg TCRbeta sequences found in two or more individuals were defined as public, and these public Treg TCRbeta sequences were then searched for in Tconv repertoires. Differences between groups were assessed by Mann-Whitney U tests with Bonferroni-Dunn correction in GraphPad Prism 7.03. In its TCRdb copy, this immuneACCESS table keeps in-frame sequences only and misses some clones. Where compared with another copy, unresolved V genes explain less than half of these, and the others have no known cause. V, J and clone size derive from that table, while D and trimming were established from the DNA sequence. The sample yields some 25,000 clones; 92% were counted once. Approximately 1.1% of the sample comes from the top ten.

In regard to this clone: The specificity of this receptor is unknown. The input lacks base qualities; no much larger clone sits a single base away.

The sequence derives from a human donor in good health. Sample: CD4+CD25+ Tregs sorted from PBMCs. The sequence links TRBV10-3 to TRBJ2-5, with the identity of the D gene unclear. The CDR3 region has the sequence CAISERTGVETQYF. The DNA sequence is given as TGTGCCATCAGTGAAAGGACCGGCGTAGAGACCCAGTACTTC.